Following are 31 T cell receptor beta chains from one sample sequenced in a study of neurological immune-mediated disorders. TCRdb ran MiXCR on the 5' RACE reads and lists one entry per CDR3 protein. In the table there are around 66,000 distinct CDR3 sequences, 4.8% of which are singletons. Sequences were obtained from PBMCs. The source of these receptors is a woman in her 70s with multiple sclerosis.

This clonotype was found many times. The chain uses TRBV7-8 and TRBJ2-1; D is undetermined. CDR1 is SGHVS, CDR2 FQNEAQ, per germline. CDR3 size: 14 residues. Trimming removed 1 base from V and 4 bases from J, with 8 bases in between. CDR3 loop: CASSLGSRYNEQFF. The CDR3 region has the DNA TGTGCCAGCAGCTTAGGGTCTCGATACAATGAGCAGTTCTTC.

The sample holds many counts of this clonotype. The chain has TRBV29-1 and TRBJ1-2, with D possibly TRBD1 on 5 matching bases. The V gene lost 7 bases and the J gene lost 0 bases, with 9 bases spanning the gap. Germline lookup yields CDR1 SQVTM and CDR2 ANQGSEA. This CDR3 has 12 amino acids. CDR3 nucleotide sequence: TGCAGCGCGGGGGAGGCTAACTATGGCTACACCTTC. Encoded protein: CSAGEANYGYTF.

This clonotype showed up many times. V is TRBV29-1 and J is TRBJ1-4; D possibly corresponds to TRBD1 (6 bases). Germline V gene data show CDR1 as SQVTM and CDR2 as ANQGSEA. The CDR3 loop spans 12 amino acids. V was shortened by 4 bases and J by 8 bases, with 11 bases between the two germline ends. The CDR3 DNA reads as TGCAGCGTTGCACAGGGAGGAGAAAAACTGTTTTTT. It codes for CSVAQGGEKLFF.

This clonotype was found many times. One end of the junction varies from germline; a read error may be responsible. The chain combines TRBV7-7 with TRBJ2-1, with 8 positions matching TRBD2. The CDR3 totals 15 residues. CDR1 is SSHAT, CDR2 FNYEAQ, per germline (reference sequence). The CDR3 nucleotides are TGTGCTAGCAGCTTAAGCAGCGGGAGCGGCAATGAGCAGTTCTTC. Its protein product is CASSLSSGSGNEQFF.

This clonotype occurred many times. This chain links TRBV4-1 with TRBJ1-5; D is ambiguous. Germline V gene lookup returns CDR1 MGHRA and CDR2 YSYEKL. V was clipped by 0 bases and J by 2 bases, with 11 bases between them. The CDR3 loop spans 16 amino acids. CDR3 DNA sequence: TGCGCCAGCAGCCAAGACTCTTTTAGACGCAATCAGCCCCAGCATTTT. It yields the protein CASSQDSFRRNQPQHF.

This clonotype appeared many times. V gene TRBV10-3 combines with J gene TRBJ2-4; D is possibly TRBD2 (6 bases). Trimming took 2 bases from V and 2 from J, leaving 16 bases between them. The CDR3 totals 17 residues. The germline V gene has CDR1 ENHRY and CDR2 SYGVKD. The CDR3 DNA sequence: TGTGCCATCAGTGAGGAGGACGGTGGGGGGACCAAAAACATTCAGTACTTC. Its translation: CAISEEDGGGTKNIQYF.

The sample holds many counts of this clonotype. The chain recombines TRBV7-8 with TRBJ2-7; D is perhaps TRBD2 (5 bases). The germline CDR1 and CDR2 sequences are SGHVS and FQNEAQ. V was pared by 2 bases and J by 3 bases, with 14 bases between. The CDR3 has 15 amino acids. The CDR3 DNA follows: TGTGCCAGCAGCTTACCCCGAGGTAGCGTCTACGAGCAGTACTTC. It encodes CASSLPRGSVYEQYF.

This clonotype came up many times. CDR3 bases: TGCAGTGCTAGAAGACTAGCGGGAGTGAACGAGCAGTACTTC. This gives the protein CSARRLAGVNEQYF. The gene calls are TRBV20-1 and TRBJ2-7; 12 bases match TRBD2. With V trimmed by 2 bases and J by 5 bases, 4 bases remained unmatched. This CDR3 spans 14 amino acids. Germline V gives CDR1 DFQATT, CDR2 SNEGSKA (reference sequence).

This clonotype was counted ten times or more. This chain connects TRBV6-6 to TRBJ1-6; the D is unclear. Trimming pared 4 bases from V and 4 bases from J, leaving 8 bases between. Germline-derived CDR1 and CDR2 are MNHNY and SVGAGI (reference sequence). The CDR3 totals 14 residues. The CDR3 region is CASSSRVYNSPLHF. The CDR3 DNA is TGTGCCAGCAGTTCAAGGGTTTATAATTCACCCCTCCACTTT.

This clonotype was found many times. The chain links TRBV6-5 to TRBJ2-2, with 8 nucleotides matching TRBD2. This CDR3 spans 16 amino acids. Trimming at V came to 2 bases and at J to 6 bases, leaving 8 bases not matched to a gene. Germline loops: CDR1 MNHEY, CDR2 SVGAGI. In DNA, the CDR3 is TGTGCCAGCAGTTACGACGGGACTAGTTTAGCCGGGGAGCTGTTTTTT. This codes for CASSYDGTSLAGELFF.

This clonotype was observed a few times. The chain recombines TRBV5-1 with TRBJ2-7; 9 bases agree with TRBD1. After removal of 0 bases from V and 5 bases from J, the junction contained 3 bases not matched to a gene. CDR3 length: 14 amino acids. Germline lookup yields CDR1 SGHRS and CDR2 YFSETQ. The CDR3 spells CASSLGQGVNEQYF. The DNA of the CDR3 is TGCGCCAGCAGCTTGGGACAGGGGGTCAACGAGCAGTACTTC.

This clonotype was detected ten times or more. The rearrangement joins TRBV20-1 to TRBJ1-5; 9 nucleotides match TRBD1. The V segment lost 5 bases and the J segment 3 bases; nucleotides outside the gene matches: 8. This CDR3 region has 15 residues. CDR1 and CDR2 from the germline V gene are DFQATT and SNEGSKA (reference sequence). As DNA, the CDR3 is TGCAGTGCTCCGTCCGGACAGGGGCTCAATCAGCCCCAGCATTTT. Its protein is CSAPSGQGLNQPQHF.

In this sample, this clonotype turned up a few times. The chain couples TRBV7-9 to TRBJ2-5; 10 bases are a match to TRBD1. Trimming at V came to 5 bases and at J to 1 base, leaving 13 bases not matched to a gene. The CDR3 consists of 18 residues. Germline loops: CDR1 SEHNR, CDR2 FQNEAQ (reference sequence). CDR3 coding DNA: TGTGCCAGCAGCCCATGGGACAGGGGCTTCGGCGGCCAAGAGACCCAGTACTTC. Encoded protein: CASSPWDRGFGGQETQYF.

This clonotype was found many times. This chain joins TRBV20-1 and TRBJ1-1; 7 bases agree with TRBD1. CDR3 length: 13 amino acids. Per germline, CDR1 DFQATT and CDR2 SNEGSKA (reference sequence). The trim removed 6 bases at V and 4 bases at J, leaving 8 bases unmatched. In nucleotides, the CDR3 is TGCAGTGCCATACAGGGGCTCGCCACTGAAGCTTTCTTT. This codes for CSAIQGLATEAFF.

This clonotype came up many times. The rearrangement links TRBV3-1 to TRBJ2-7; D gene uncertain. Germline V gives CDR1 LGHDT, CDR2 YNNKEL (reference sequence). Between the trimmed V and J ends, which lost 1 base and 3 bases, there was a span of 4 bases. The CDR3 is made up of 12 amino acids. The CDR3 protein is CASSQAIYEQYF. CDR3 sequence (DNA): TGTGCCAGCAGCCAAGCTATCTACGAGCAGTACTTC.

This clonotype has just a few counts. A junction boundary mismatches the germline segment, possibly from a read error. The chain uses TRBV12-3 or TRBV12-4 and TRBJ2-1; 7 bases map to TRBD2. The CDR3 contains 12 residues. For the CDR3, the DNA is TGTGCATCGGGGGAGGGAAACAATGAGCAGTTCTTT. Encoded protein: CASGEGNNEQFF.

This clonotype was seen ten or more times. The gene calls are TRBV6-6 and TRBJ1-3; 7 bases are a match to TRBD1. The CDR3 runs 14 residues. V lost 6 bases to trimming and J lost 6 bases; unmatched junction nucleotides: 8. The germline V gene encodes CDR1 MNHNY and CDR2 SVGAGI (reference sequence). CDR3 bases: TGTGCCAGCAGCCCACCGGGACAGTTAAACACCATATATTTT. Its protein product is CASSPPGQLNTIYF.

Many counts were recorded for this clonotype. The chain carries TRBV20-1 and TRBJ1-6; D is possibly TRBD1 (5 bases). Trimming shortened V by 6 bases and J by 6 bases, and 15 bases separated the two germline ends. Germline V gene sequence: CDR1 DFQATT, CDR2 SNEGSKA (reference sequence). The CDR3 spans 14 residues. The CDR3 DNA is TGCAGTGCACCGTCGACAGCCTTTAATTCACCCCTCCACTTT. It translates to CSAPSTAFNSPLHF.

This clonotype appeared many times. This chain connects TRBV18 to TRBJ2-5; TRBD1 matches 9 bases. The CDR3 is made up of 17 amino acids. V dropped 1 base and J dropped 1; count of bases not matched to a gene: 7. CDR1 is KGHSH and CDR2 is LQKENI in the germline V gene. The CDR3 sequence: CASSPLDRGSIQETQYF. DNA of the CDR3: TGTGCCAGCTCACCACTCGACAGGGGGAGTATCCAAGAGACCCAGTACTTC.

The genes are TRBV20-1 and TRBJ2-5; 8 positions match TRBD1. The trim removed 5 bases at V and 1 base at J, leaving 12 bases unmatched. There are 16 residues in the CDR3. Germline CDR1 is DFQATT and CDR2 is SNEGSKA (reference sequence). The CDR3 DNA is TGCAGTGCTCTGGACCACGGGACAGGCGCCCAAGAGACCCAGTACTTC. This encodes CSALDHGTGAQETQYF.

This clonotype was observed many times. The chain uses TRBV5-6 and TRBJ2-1; D gene unclear. This CDR3 spans 18 amino acids. The germline V gene has CDR1 SGHDT and CDR2 YYEEEE. V dropped 0 bases and J dropped 0 bases, with 16 bases sitting between them. DNA of the CDR3: TGTGCCAGCAGCTTGGGACCCCAGTCAAGAGGCTCCTACAATGAGCAGTTCTTC. It is translated as CASSLGPQSRGSYNEQFF.

This clonotype was observed many times. V and J are TRBV29-1 and TRBJ1-4; D may be TRBD1 (5 bases). Trimming shortened V by 7 bases and J by 10 bases, and 16 bases separated the two germline ends. From germline, CDR1 is SQVTM and CDR2 ANQGSEA. The CDR3 extends over 12 amino acids. The CDR3 sequence: CSAPEQGGKLFF. The CDR3 region has the DNA TGCAGCGCCCCGGAGCAGGGAGGAAAACTGTTTTTT.

In this sample, this clonotype turned up many times. The chain couples TRBV20-1 to TRBJ2-3; 13 bases map to TRBD2. Per germline, CDR1 DFQATT and CDR2 SNEGSKA (reference sequence). The V segment lost 3 bases and the J segment 4 bases; nucleotides outside the gene matches: 4. The CDR3 has 15 residues. The CDR3 here is CSASGTSGNADTQYF. The CDR3 DNA reads TGCAGTGCTAGCGGGACTAGCGGGAATGCAGATACGCAGTATTTT.

This clonotype occurred many times. The V and J genes are TRBV7-6 and TRBJ1-1, with 9 bases fitting TRBD1. This CDR3 spans 15 amino acids. After removal of 6 bases from V and 4 bases from J, the junction contained 9 bases not matched to a gene. The germline V gene encodes CDR1 SGHVS and CDR2 FNYEAQ. CDR3: CASRQYLTGGTEAFF. CDR3 in DNA: TGTGCCAGCAGACAATATCTGACAGGGGGCACTGAAGCTTTCTTT.

The CDR3: CASSLHSITEAFF. CDR3 DNA: TGTGCCAGCAGCTTACACTCGATCACTGAAGCTTTCTTT. V usage is TRBV7-9 and J usage is TRBJ1-1, with no clear D. The CDR3 runs to 13 residues. Per the germline V gene, CDR1 is SEHNR and CDR2 is FQNEAQ (reference sequence). Between the trimmed V and J ends, which lost 2 bases and 4 bases, there was a span of 8 bases.

This clonotype was observed many times. J is TRBJ1-6 and V is TRBV30, with D unresolved. This CDR3 comprises 14 residues. V gave up 0 bases and J gave up 4 bases, with 7 bases separating them. Germline V gene data show CDR1 as GTSNPN and CDR2 as SVGIG (reference sequence). The CDR3 DNA follows: TGTGCCTGGAGTGTGAACGTTTATAATTCACCCCTCCACTTT. Protein sequence: CAWSVNVYNSPLHF.

Details on this clonotype: The CDR3 carries no conserved terminal phenylalanine or tryptophan, so it likely arises from a read error. The chain couples TRBV7-2 to TRBJ2-1, with 14 bases lining up with TRBD2. The length of the CDR3 is 17 residues. V trimming: 4 bases; J trimming: 3 bases; junction bases outside the gene matches: 5. The germline CDR1 and CDR2 sequences are SGHTA and FQGNSA. The CDR3 coding sequence is TGTGCCAGCAGCTCCGGACTAGCGGGAGGACTCTACAATGAGCAGTTCATC. Translated: CASSSGLAGGLYNEQFI.

In this sample, this clonotype turned up many times. V gene TRBV5-1 combines with J gene TRBJ2-2; D gene ambiguous. CDR1 and CDR2 (germline): SGHRS, YFSETQ. Trimming left V 1 base short and J 4 bases short, with 8 bases between. The CDR3 covers 14 residues. The CDR3 nucleotides are TGCGCCAGCAGCTTGATCGCTTCCACCGGGGAGCTGTTTTTT. Translated, it gives CASSLIASTGELFF.

This clonotype was observed at least ten times. The J gene is TRBJ2-3, the V gene TRBV20-1; 7 bases are shared with TRBD2. The CDR3 runs 14 residues. CDR1 is DFQATT and CDR2 is SNEGSKA in the germline V gene (reference sequence). With V trimmed by 6 bases and J by 4 bases, 10 bases remained unmatched. The CDR3 protein is CSADGGRLADTQYF. The CDR3 DNA reads TGCAGTGCCGACGGCGGGAGATTGGCAGATACGCAGTATTTT.

This clonotype was detected ten times or more. The V and J genes are TRBV15 and TRBJ2-2; no firm D call. V lost 1 base, J lost 8 bases, and 5 bases lay in between. This CDR3 comprises 12 residues. CDR1 is LNHNV, CDR2 YYDKDF, per germline (reference sequence). The CDR3 is CATSRARGELFF. The CDR3, as DNA: TGTGCCACCAGCAGAGCACGAGGGGAGCTGTTTTTT.

The chain uses TRBV5-6 and TRBJ2-1; 8 nucleotides agree with TRBD2. Per germline, CDR1 SGHDT and CDR2 YYEEEE. The CDR3 has 14 amino acids. Losses at the gene ends were 1 base for V and 9 bases for J; bases not matched to a gene: 6. The CDR3 here is CASSLTGGPGEQFF. CDR3 nucleotide sequence: TGTGCCAGCAGCTTGACGGGAGGGCCCGGTGAGCAGTTCTTC.